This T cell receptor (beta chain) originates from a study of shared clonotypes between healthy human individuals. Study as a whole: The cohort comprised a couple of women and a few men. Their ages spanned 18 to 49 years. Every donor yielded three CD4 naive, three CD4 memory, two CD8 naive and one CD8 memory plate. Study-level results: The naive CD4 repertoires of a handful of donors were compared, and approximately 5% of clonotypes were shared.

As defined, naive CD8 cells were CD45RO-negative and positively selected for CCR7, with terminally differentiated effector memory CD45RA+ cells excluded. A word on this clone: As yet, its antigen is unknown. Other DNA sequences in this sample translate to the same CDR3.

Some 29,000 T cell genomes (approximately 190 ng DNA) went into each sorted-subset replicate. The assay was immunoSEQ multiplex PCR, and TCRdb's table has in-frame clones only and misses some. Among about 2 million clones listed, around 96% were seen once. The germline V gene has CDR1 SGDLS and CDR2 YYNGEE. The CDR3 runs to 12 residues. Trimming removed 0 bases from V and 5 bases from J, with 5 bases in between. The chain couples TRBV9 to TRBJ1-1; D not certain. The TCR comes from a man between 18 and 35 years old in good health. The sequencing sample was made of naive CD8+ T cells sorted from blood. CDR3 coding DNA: TGTGCCAGCAGCGTAGATGGAACTGAAGCTTTCTTT. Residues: CASSVDGTEAFF. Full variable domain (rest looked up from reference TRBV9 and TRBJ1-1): DSGVTQTPKHLITATGQRVTLRCSPRSGDLSVYWYQQSLDQGLQFLIQYYNGEERAKGNILERFSAQQFPDLHSELNLSSLELGDSALYFCASSVDGTEAFFGQGTRLTVV.